This T cell receptor (beta chain) comes out of a study of blood T cell repertoires in COVID-19. In the study overall: Both acute and convalescent COVID-19 samples were obtained from the United States, Italy and Spain. PBMCs, B-cell-depleted T cells, or T cells were the source of the cDNA or gDNA that made up the material.

Losses at the gene ends were 7 bases for V and 4 bases for J; bases not matched to a gene: 8. Germline CDR1 reads SGHAT; CDR2 reads FQNNGV. The CDR3 runs 15 residues. Study processing details: Estimation of nucleated cell counts relied on the amplification of reference gene primers. The protocol was immunoSEQ multiplex PCR, while the TCRdb copy is restricted to in-frame clones and leaves out a portion. V and J calls and clone size are copied from that table; D and trimming were computed from the DNA. The data show more than 60,000 clones, 75% to 90% seen once. The chain couples TRBV11-2 to TRBJ2-2; the match to TRBD2 covers 8 bases. This sequence was found in a man in his fifties or sixties with active or convalescent COVID-19. Sequencing was performed on peripheral blood. The CDR3 here is CASTPLAGGTGELFF. The CDR3 region has the DNA TGTGCCAGCACCCCTCTCGCGGGGGGCACCGGGGAGCTGTTTTTT.